This T cell receptor (beta chain) was recorded in a study of T cells after yellow fever vaccination. Study observations and caveats: Most primary-vaccination clones reappeared after the booster (approximately 95% CD4, around 88% CD8). Clonotypes appearing in both CD4 and CD8 compartments existed, and their share was small.

The table lists this clonotype with many counts. Its specificity is not known. For TCR, cDNA came from 5'RACE template switching, which added a universal primer site and UMIs. TCRdb called the 5' RACE reads again in MiXCR, with one record for every CDR3 protein. The sample has 55,000 to 70,000 distinct CDR3 sequences; around 7% are singletons. This CDR3 is 17 amino acids long. The V gene end was trimmed by 4 bases and the J gene end by 3 bases; junction bases not matched to a gene: 10. Germline V CDR1 and CDR2: LGHNA, YSLEER. V usage is TRBV4-3 and J usage is TRBJ2-3, with 10 bases aligning to TRBD1. This clonotype was obtained from a man aged 18 to 30 who received the YFV17D yellow fever vaccine. Here the sequenced sample was CD8+ T cells sorted from PBMCs, taken around 45 days after the first yellow fever vaccination. Here the CDR3 reads CASSRLSPGQGTDTQYF. The CDR3 nucleotides read TGCGCCAGCAGCCGCCTCTCGCCGGGACAGGGGACAGATACGCAGTATTTT.